Shown below are 26 T cell receptor beta chains from a single sample sequenced in a study of blood T cell repertoires in COVID-19. Some clones are missing from TCRdb's copy, which holds only in-frame ones; the method was immunoSEQ multiplex PCR. The sample holds approximately 120,000 clones, 80% to 95% seen once. The sample consisted of peripheral blood. These receptors all stem from a man in his fifties with COVID-19, enrolled during active disease.

The chain employs TRBV29-1 and TRBJ1-4, with 8 bases identical to TRBD1. This CDR3 contains 15 residues. Germline-derived CDR1 and CDR2 are SQVTM and ANQGSEA. V lost 5 bases and J lost 10; bases outside the gene matches: 15. The CDR3: CSVLEQGGATGKLFF. In nucleotides, the CDR3 is TGCAGCGTTCTAGAACAGGGGGGCGCTACTGGAAAACTGTTTTTT.

The chain employs TRBV18 and TRBJ2-1, with 10 bases identical to TRBD1. With V trimmed by 3 bases and J by 9 bases, 2 bases remained unmatched. This CDR3 contains 13 residues. Germline V gives CDR1 KGHSH, CDR2 LQKENI. CDR3 amino acids: CASSPGQGIEQFF. In nucleotides, the CDR3 is TGTGCCAGCTCACCGGGACAGGGGATTGAGCAGTTCTTC.

The J gene is TRBJ2-1, the V gene TRBV11-2, with D maybe TRBD1 (6 bases). The CDR3 extends over 17 amino acids. The V gene's germline CDR1 is SGHAT and CDR2 FQNNGV. Trimming removed 5 bases at V and 0 bases at J, with 17 bases between. In DNA form, the CDR3 reads TGTGCCAGCAGCCCCAAACAGGGCCTCGGCTCCTACAATGAGCAGTTCTTC. Protein: CASSPKQGLGSYNEQFF.

V is TRBV6-1 and J is TRBJ2-1; D is uncertain. The CDR3 runs 16 residues. Germline CDR1 reads MNHNS; CDR2 reads SASEGT. With 2 bases removed from V and 8 bases from J, the gap between germline ends came to 19 bases. CDR3 sequence: CASSEIMTALRDEQFF. The CDR3 DNA reads TGTGCCAGCAGTGAAATCATGACCGCGCTCCGGGATGAGCAGTTCTTC.

This rearrangement joins TRBV19 to TRBJ2-4, with 7 bases aligning to TRBD2. This CDR3 region has 16 residues. J gave up 3 bases and V 3 bases, and 8 bases lay outside the gene matches. CDR1 and CDR2 (germline): LNHDA, SQIVND (reference sequence). In DNA, the CDR3 is TGTGCCAGTAGTATTGGGAAGGGGAGGGGCAAAAACATTCAGTACTTC. It encodes CASSIGKGRGKNIQYF.

Written as DNA, the CDR3 is TGTGCCAGCAGTGCGGGAGTTTCGGGACAGCCCCAGCATTTT. It translates to CASSAGVSGQPQHF. The chain links TRBV2 to TRBJ1-5; D gene uncertain. Trimming left V 4 bases short and J 7 bases short, with 14 bases between. Germline V gene sequence: CDR1 SNHLY, CDR2 FYNNEI. CDR3 length: 14 amino acids.

The chain's CDR3 is CASSVEPIGDNEQFF. CDR3 nucleotides: TGTGCCAGCAGCGTAGAGCCTATAGGGGACAATGAGCAGTTCTTC. This chain links TRBV9 with TRBJ2-1; D might be TRBD1 (5 bases). V was shortened by 0 bases and J by 5 bases, with 12 bases between the two germline ends. The CDR3 is 15 amino acids. Germline V CDR1 and CDR2: SGDLS, YYNGEE.

The chain uses TRBV7-9 and TRBJ1-2, with D tentatively TRBD1 (6 bases). The V and J ends lost 5 bases and 4 bases respectively, with 11 bases between them. This CDR3 spans 13 amino acids. Germline values: CDR1 SEHNR, CDR2 FQNEAQ (reference sequence). This chain's CDR3 is CASSGGGAYGYTF. CDR3 DNA: TGTGCCAGCAGCGGAGGGGGGGCCTATGGCTACACCTTC.

The chain uses TRBV5-1 and TRBJ2-3; the match to TRBD1 covers 7 bases. The CDR3 runs to 16 residues. V was pared by 0 bases and J by 6 bases, with 10 bases of the junction left unmatched. Germline CDR1 and CDR2: SGHRS and YFSETQ. The CDR3 nucleotides are TGCGCCAGCAGCTTGGACGGGGACAGCTTTCGGGATACGCAGTATTTT. Translated: CASSLDGDSFRDTQYF.

In regard to this clone: This sample includes further DNA sequences coding for the same CDR3. This CDR3 reads CASSDRGPYEQYF. The CDR3 coding sequence is TGTGCCAGCAGTGACAGGGGCCCCTACGAGCAGTACTTC. The chain combines TRBV6-1 with TRBJ2-7, with D possibly matching TRBD1 (6 bases). This CDR3 has 13 amino acids. The V end lost 3 bases, the J end lost 2 bases, and 8 bases lay between the germline ends. Germline values: CDR1 MNHNS, CDR2 SASEGT.

This chain's CDR3 is CASRYSPNTGELFF. As DNA, the CDR3 is TGTGCCAGTAGGTACAGCCCGAACACCGGGGAGCTGTTTTTT. The rearrangement links TRBV19 to TRBJ2-2; D remains ambiguous. The V gene's germline CDR1 is LNHDA and CDR2 SQIVND (reference sequence). Trimming took 6 bases from V and 0 from J, leaving 8 bases between them. The CDR3 runs to 14 residues. Complete variable domain (other parts from reference TRBV19 and TRBJ2-2): DGGITQSPKYLFRKEGQNVTLSCEQNLNHDAMYWYRQDPGQGLRLIYYSQIVNDFQKGDIAEGYSVSREKKESFPLTVTSAQKNPTAFYLCASRYSPNTGELFFGEGSRLTVL.

The gene calls are TRBV11-2 and TRBJ1-1, with D uncertain. Trimming stripped 3 bases from V and 6 bases from J, with 11 bases between. This CDR3 has 13 residues. Looked up from germline, CDR1 is SGHAT and CDR2 is FQNNGV. For the CDR3, the DNA is TGTGCCAGCAGCTTCTATGGAGAACCTGAAGCTTTCTTT. As protein: CASSFYGEPEAFF. Based on the CDR3 plus reference TRBV11-2 and TRBJ1-1, the full variable domain is EAGVAQSPRYKIIEKRQSVAFWCNPISGHATLYWYQQILGQGPKLLIQFQNNGVVDDSQLPKDRFSAERLKGVDSTLKIQPAKLEDSAVYLCASSFYGEPEAFFGQGTRLTVV.

The chain has TRBV5-4 and TRBJ2-3, with no clear D. The V end lost 0 bases, the J end lost 3 bases, and 11 bases lay between the germline ends. Germline assignment: CDR1 SGHNT and CDR2 YYREEE (reference sequence). The CDR3 length is 15 residues. CDR3 DNA sequence: TGTGCCAGCAGCTTGGGATGGAGTGGGACAGATACGCAGTATTTT. Protein sequence: CASSLGWSGTDTQYF.

This sequence joins TRBV18 and TRBJ2-1; D is undetermined. This CDR3 region has 13 residues. Germline CDR1 and CDR2: KGHSH and LQKENI. V was clipped by 3 bases and J by 7 bases, with 10 bases between them. The CDR3 sequence: CASSPASQNEQFF. The DNA of the CDR3 is TGTGCCAGCTCACCTGCGAGTCAAAATGAGCAGTTCTTC. The variable domain in full, completed from reference TRBV18 and TRBJ2-1, reads NAGVMQNPRHLVRRRGQEARLRCSPMKGHSHVYWYRQLPEEGLKFMVYLQKENIIDESGMPKERFSAEFPKEGPSILRIQQVVRGDSAAYFCASSPASQNEQFFGPGTRLTVL.

The sample holds one count of this clone. The chain uses TRBV5-1 and TRBJ2-5; TRBD2 aligns across 11 bases. Germline assignment: CDR1 SGHRS and CDR2 YFSETQ. CDR3 length: 15 amino acids. The V segment lost 2 bases and the J segment 5 bases; nucleotides outside the gene matches: 5. The CDR3 nucleotides are TGCGCCAGCAGCTTACTAGCGGGAGATGGTGAGACCCAGTACTTC. Encoded protein: CASSLLAGDGETQYF.

J is TRBJ1-5 and V is TRBV5-8, with D possibly TRBD1 on 5 matching bases. Germline V gene lookup returns CDR1 SGHTS and CDR2 YDEGEE. V lost 0 bases and J 3 bases, leaving 10 bases between the germline ends. The CDR3 consists of 15 residues. Here the CDR3 DNA reads TGTGCCAGCAGCTTGGGACAGCTCATCAATCAGCCCCAGCATTTT. Its translation: CASSLGQLINQPQHF.

The chain uses TRBV5-1 and TRBJ1-6; unclear D gene. V was pared by 0 bases and J by 8 bases, with 12 bases between. CDR1 is SGHRS, CDR2 YFSETQ, per germline. The CDR3 spans 15 residues. CDR3: CASSLARGRDSPLHF. The CDR3 DNA reads as TGCGCCAGCAGCTTGGCCCGCGGGAGGGATTCACCCCTCCACTTT.

V and J are TRBV18 and TRBJ2-2, with TRBD1 matching over 7 bases. CDR3 length equals 13 residues. With 4 bases clipped from V and 6 bases from J, the junction kept 2 bases outside the gene matches. CDR1 KGHSH and CDR2 LQKENI come from the germline V gene. As DNA, the CDR3 is TGTGCCAGCTCACAACAGGGGCCCGGGGAGCTGTTTTTT. It codes for CASSQQGPGELFF.

The chain links TRBV6-2 or TRBV6-3 to TRBJ2-7; tentatively, D is TRBD2 (5 bases). This CDR3 has 15 amino acids. CDR1 is MNHEY, CDR2 SVGEGT, per germline. V was pared by 2 bases and J by 1 base, with 12 bases between. The CDR3 loop reads CASSYEEAESYEQYF. The CDR3 nucleotides are TGTGCCAGCAGTTACGAGGAGGCGGAATCCTACGAGCAGTACTTC.

The chain carries TRBV5-8 and TRBJ1-2; 7 nucleotides match TRBD1. The germline V gene has CDR1 SGHTS and CDR2 YDEGEE. This CDR3 has 15 residues. The V segment lost 4 bases and the J segment 0 bases; nucleotides outside the gene matches: 6. CDR3 DNA sequence: TGTGCCAGCAGCCAAGGGGGCATTACTAACTATGGCTACACCTTC. It codes for CASSQGGITNYGYTF.

This clone was observed a few times. This sequence joins TRBV10-3 and TRBJ2-1; TRBD1 matches at 11 bases. CDR1 and CDR2 (germline): ENHRY, SYGVKD. V lost 8 bases, J lost 6 bases, and 6 bases stayed unmatched. The CDR3 contains 14 residues. As DNA, the CDR3 is TGTGCCATCCGAGGGGACAGGGGGATCAATGAGCAGTTCTTC. It specifies CAIRGDRGINEQFF.

V is TRBV6-5 and J is TRBJ2-7; 8 bases match TRBD1. In germline, CDR1 is MNHEY, CDR2 SVGAGI. This CDR3 contains 15 residues. With 6 bases clipped from V and 1 base from J, the junction kept 8 bases outside the gene matches. The CDR3 DNA reads TGTGCCAGCAGACCCGGACAGGGAAGTTCCTACGAGCAGTACTTC. Protein sequence: CASRPGQGSSYEQYF.

The chain couples TRBV18 to TRBJ2-7; 8 positions match TRBD1. V lost 5 bases and J lost 3; bases outside the gene matches: 3. Germline V gene lookup returns CDR1 KGHSH and CDR2 LQKENI. This CDR3 spans 13 amino acids. CDR3 region: CASSRTGLYEQYF. The CDR3 DNA reads TGTGCCAGCTCAAGGACAGGGCTCTACGAGCAGTACTTC. The variable domain in full, completed from reference TRBV18 and TRBJ2-7, reads NAGVMQNPRHLVRRRGQEARLRCSPMKGHSHVYWYRQLPEEGLKFMVYLQKENIIDESGMPKERFSAEFPKEGPSILRIQQVVRGDSAAYFCASSRTGLYEQYFGPGTRLTVT.

The rearrangement links TRBV5-6 to TRBJ1-6, with TRBD1 matching 7 bases. CDR3 size: 15 residues. The J segment lost 9 bases and the V segment lost 0 bases, leaving 6 bases of the junction unmatched. Per germline, CDR1 SGHDT and CDR2 YYEEEE. As DNA, the CDR3 is TGTGCCAGCAGCTTGGAGCCGCCAGGGGGTTCACCCCTCCACTTT. Its translation is CASSLEPPGGSPLHF.

This clone was counted only a few times. Additional DNA sequences in this sample encode the identical CDR3. The chain couples TRBV29-1 to TRBJ2-5; D might be TRBD2 (6 bases). Germline V gene sequence: CDR1 SQVTM, CDR2 ANQGSEA. The CDR3 runs 12 residues. V lost 1 base to trimming and J lost 4 bases, with 7 bases between them. This CDR3 reads CSVEGGGETQYF. In DNA, the CDR3 is TGCAGCGTTGAAGGGGGAGGAGAGACCCAGTACTTC.

V and J are TRBV18 and TRBJ2-3; TRBD1 might be the D (5 bases). There are 14 residues in the CDR3. Germline V gives CDR1 KGHSH, CDR2 LQKENI. V shed 3 bases and J shed 6 bases, with 13 bases lying between them. The chain's CDR3 is CASSPPGYADTQYF. CDR3 in DNA: TGTGCCAGCTCACCTCCAGGGTACGCGGATACGCAGTATTTT.